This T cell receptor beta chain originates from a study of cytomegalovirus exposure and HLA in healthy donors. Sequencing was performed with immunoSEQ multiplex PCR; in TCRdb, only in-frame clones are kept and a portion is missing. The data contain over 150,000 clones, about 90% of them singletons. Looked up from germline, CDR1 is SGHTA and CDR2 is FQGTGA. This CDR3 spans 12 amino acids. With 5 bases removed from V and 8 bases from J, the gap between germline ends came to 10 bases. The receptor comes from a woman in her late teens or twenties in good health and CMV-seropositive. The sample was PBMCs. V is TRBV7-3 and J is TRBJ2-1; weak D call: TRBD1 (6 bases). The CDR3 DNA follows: TGTGCCAGCAGCCAGACAGGACATGAGCAGTTCTTC. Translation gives CASSQTGHEQFF.